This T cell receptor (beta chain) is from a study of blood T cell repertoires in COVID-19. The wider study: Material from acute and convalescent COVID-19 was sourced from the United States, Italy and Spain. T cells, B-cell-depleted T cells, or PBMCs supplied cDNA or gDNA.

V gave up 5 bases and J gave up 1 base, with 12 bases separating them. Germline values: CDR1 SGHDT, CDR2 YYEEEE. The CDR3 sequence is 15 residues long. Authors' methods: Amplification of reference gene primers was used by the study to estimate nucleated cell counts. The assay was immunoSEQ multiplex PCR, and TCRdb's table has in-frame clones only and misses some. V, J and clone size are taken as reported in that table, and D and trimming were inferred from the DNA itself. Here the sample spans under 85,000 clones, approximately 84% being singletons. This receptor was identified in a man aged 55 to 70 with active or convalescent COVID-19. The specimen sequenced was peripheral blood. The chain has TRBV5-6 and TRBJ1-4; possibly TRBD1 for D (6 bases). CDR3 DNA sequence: TGTGCCAGCAGTTTAACAGGGAGAACTAATGAAAAACTGTTTTTT. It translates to CASSLTGRTNEKLFF. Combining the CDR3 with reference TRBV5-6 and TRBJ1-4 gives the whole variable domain DAGVTQSPTHLIKTRGQQVTLRCSPKSGHDTVSWYQQALGQGPQFIFQYYEEEERQRGNFPDRFSGHQFPNYSSELNVNALLLGDSALYLCASSLTGRTNEKLFFGSGTQLSVL.